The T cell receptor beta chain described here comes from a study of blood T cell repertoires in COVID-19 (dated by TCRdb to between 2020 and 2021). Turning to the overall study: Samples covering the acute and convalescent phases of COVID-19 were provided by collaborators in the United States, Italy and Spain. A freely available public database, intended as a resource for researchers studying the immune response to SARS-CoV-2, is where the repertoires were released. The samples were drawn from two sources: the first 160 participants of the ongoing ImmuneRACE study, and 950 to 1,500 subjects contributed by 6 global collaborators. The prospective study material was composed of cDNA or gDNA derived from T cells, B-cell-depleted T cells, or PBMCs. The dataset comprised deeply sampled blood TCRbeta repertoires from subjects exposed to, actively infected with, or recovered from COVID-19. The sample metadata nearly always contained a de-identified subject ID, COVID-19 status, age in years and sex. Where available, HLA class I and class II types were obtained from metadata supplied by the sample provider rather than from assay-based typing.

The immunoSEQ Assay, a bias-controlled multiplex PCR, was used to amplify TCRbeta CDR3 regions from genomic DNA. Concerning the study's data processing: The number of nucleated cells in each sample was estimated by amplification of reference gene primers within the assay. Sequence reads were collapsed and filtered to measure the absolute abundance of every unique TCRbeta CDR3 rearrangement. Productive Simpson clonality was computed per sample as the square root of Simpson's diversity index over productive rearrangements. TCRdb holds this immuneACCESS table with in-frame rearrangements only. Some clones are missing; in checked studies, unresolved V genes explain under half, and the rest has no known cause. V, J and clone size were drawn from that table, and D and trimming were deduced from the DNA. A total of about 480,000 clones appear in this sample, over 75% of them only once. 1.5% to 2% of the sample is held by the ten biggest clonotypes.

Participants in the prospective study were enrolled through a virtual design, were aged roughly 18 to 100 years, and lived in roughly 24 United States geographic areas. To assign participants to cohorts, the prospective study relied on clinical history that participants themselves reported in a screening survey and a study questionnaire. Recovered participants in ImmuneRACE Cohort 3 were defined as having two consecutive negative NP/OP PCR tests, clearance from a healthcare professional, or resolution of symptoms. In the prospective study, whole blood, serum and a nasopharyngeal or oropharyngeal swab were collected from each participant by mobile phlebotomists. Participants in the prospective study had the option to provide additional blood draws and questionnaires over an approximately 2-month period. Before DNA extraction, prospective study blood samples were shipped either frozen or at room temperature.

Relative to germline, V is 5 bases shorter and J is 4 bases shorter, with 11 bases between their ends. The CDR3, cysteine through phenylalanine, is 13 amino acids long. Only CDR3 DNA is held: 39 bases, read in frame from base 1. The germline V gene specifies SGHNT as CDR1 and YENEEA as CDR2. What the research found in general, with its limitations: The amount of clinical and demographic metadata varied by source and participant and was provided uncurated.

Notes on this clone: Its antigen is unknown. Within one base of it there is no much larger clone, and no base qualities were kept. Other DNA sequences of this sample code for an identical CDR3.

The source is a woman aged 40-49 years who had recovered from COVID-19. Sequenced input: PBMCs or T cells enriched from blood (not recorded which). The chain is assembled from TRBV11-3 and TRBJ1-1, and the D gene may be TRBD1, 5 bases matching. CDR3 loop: CASSQGVGTEAFF. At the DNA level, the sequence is TGTGCCAGCAGCCAAGGGGTGGGCACTGAAGCTTTCTTT.